This T cell receptor beta chain was captured by sequencing in a study of blood T cell repertoires in COVID-19. Participants came from fewer than 25 US areas, aged roughly 18 to 95 years. With V trimmed by 5 bases and J by 8 bases, 12 bases remained unmatched. CDR3 size: 16 residues. Germline CDR1 and CDR2: SEHNR and FQNEAQ (reference sequence). The assay was immunoSEQ multiplex PCR, and TCRdb's table has in-frame clones only and misses some. The repertoire holds 270,000 or so clones, under 95% seen once, with approximately 2.9% in the top ten. The TCR sequence derives from a man between 35 and 55 years old who had been exposed to COVID-19. V is TRBV7-9 and J is TRBJ1-4; 9 bases map to TRBD1. Sequenced input: PBMCs or T cells enriched from blood (not recorded which). Here the CDR3 reads CASSPRAGTGFEKLFF. CDR3 in DNA: TGTGCCAGCAGCCCACGTGCCGGGACAGGGTTCGAAAAACTGTTTTTT.